This TCR beta chain was recovered during a study of vaccination effects on CD4 cells after COVID-19. General study findings and limits: Late after vaccination, infection- and vaccine-induced clones showed marked clonal contraction.

Data came from immunoSEQ multiplex PCR; TCRdb stores just in-frame clones and leaves some out. The sample shows about 24,000 clones, less than 75% of them seen only once. Concerning this clone: No antigen is known for it.

The germline V gene encodes CDR1 MGHDK and CDR2 SYGVNS. This CDR3 region has 13 residues. V lost 4 bases and J lost 7, with 10 bases in between. Sequencing was preceded by expansion of antigen-specific CD4+ T cells with viral peptide pools in the ViraFEST assay. With about 9 days of culture completed, CD4+ T cells were isolated. All study participants received two doses of BNT162b2 or mRNA-1273 vaccine. Recipients of the vaccine had no prior SARS-CoV-2 infection and negative nucleocapsid antibodies. On day 3 and again on day 7, half the medium was replaced with IL-2 medium. Sequenced material: CD4+ T cells from PBMCs cultured with SARS-CoV-2 spike peptides, taken after COVID-19 vaccination. This receptor was identified in a human donor who received a COVID-19 vaccine. The chain links TRBV25-1 to TRBJ2-2; D not certain. The CDR3 nucleotides read TGTGCCAGCAGTGTCCGTTGGAACGGGGAGCTGTTTTTT. Amino acid sequence: CASSVRWNGELFF.